The 9 T cell receptor beta chains below all came from one sample that was sequenced in a study of CD8 T cells in Susac syndrome. Random-hexamer reverse transcription was applied to about 0.45 to 1 ug RNA. TCRdb ran MiXCR on the immunoSEQ multiplex PCR reads and lists one entry per CDR3 protein. This table has 100,000 to 150,000 distinct CDR3 sequences, 94% appearing once. Sequenced input: CD4+ T cells from PBMCs. The receptors shown here come from a human donor in good health.

The chain combines TRBV1 with TRBJ1-1; the table assigns TRBD1, which was not confirmed against the DNA. TRBV1 has pseudogene status. The length of the CDR3 is 20 residues. In DNA form, the CDR3 reads TGCACCAGCAGCCAAGTTTTCACCGGGACAGCCGAGACCATGAACACTGAAGCTTTCTTT. Encoded protein: CTSSQVFTGTAETMNTEAFF.

With regard to this clonotype: The germline gene is not matched at one end of the junction; a read error may be the cause. The chain carries TRBV7-7 and TRBJ2-5; a possible D gene is TRBD2 (5 bases). CDR1 and CDR2 from the germline V gene are SSHAT and FNYEAQ (reference sequence). This CDR3 comprises 16 residues. CDR3 in amino acids: CASSLEGAAREETQYF. The CDR3 coding sequence is TGTGCTAGCAGCTTAGAGGGTGCCGCGAGGGAAGAGACCCAGTACTTC.

V and J are TRBV3-1 and TRBJ2-1, with TRBD2 identical over 8 bases. CDR1 is LGHDT and CDR2 is YNNKEL in the germline V gene (reference sequence). This CDR3 comprises 15 residues. V was clipped by 7 bases and J by 9 bases; unmatched bases: 14. This CDR3 reads CASTKGDSGVGEQFF. In DNA, the CDR3 is TGTGCCAGCACCAAAGGGGATAGCGGGGTAGGTGAGCAGTTCTTC.

This clonotype was seen a handful of times. This sequence joins TRBV19 and TRBJ1-1; the D gene is possibly TRBD1 (6 bases). V was trimmed by 6 bases and J by 1 base, leaving 9 bases between them. Germline V lookup: CDR1 LNHDA, CDR2 SQIVND (reference sequence). The CDR3 contains 13 residues. CDR3 residues: CASSLRGNTEAFF. CDR3 DNA: TGTGCCAGTAGCCTCAGGGGGAACACTGAAGCTTTCTTT.

This clonotype was counted once. The chain recombines TRBV2 with TRBJ2-1, with a tentative D call TRBD1 (5 bases). Trimming shortened V by 6 bases and J by 6 bases, and 12 bases separated the two germline ends. The CDR3 totals 13 residues. CDR1 and CDR2 from the germline V gene are SNHLY and FYNNEI. The CDR3 protein is CASRLDRINEQFF. Here the CDR3 DNA reads TGTGCCAGCAGATTAGACAGAATCAATGAGCAGTTCTTC.

This rearrangement joins TRBV25-1 to TRBJ2-1; D uncertain. CDR3 length equals 11 residues. Between the trimmed V and J ends, which lost 4 bases and 4 bases, there was a span of 2 bases. Germline assignment: CDR1 MGHDK and CDR2 SYGVNS. The CDR3 region has the DNA TGTGCCAGCAGTGCATACAATGAGCAGTTCTTC. Amino acid sequence: CASSAYNEQFF.

The V and J genes are TRBV6-5 and TRBJ2-1; D is ambiguous. V was cut by 6 bases and J by 6 bases, with 9 bases left in between. The CDR3 sequence is 12 residues long. CDR1 and CDR2 (germline): MNHEY, SVGAGI. CDR3 residues: CASRSNSNEQFF. The CDR3 DNA reads as TGTGCCAGCAGGTCGAATTCCAATGAGCAGTTCTTC.

V gene TRBV28 combines with J gene TRBJ2-3, with D perhaps TRBD2 (6 bases). V was clipped by 10 bases and J by 1 base, with 12 bases between them. Germline CDR1 reads MDHEN; CDR2 reads SYDVKM. This CDR3 comprises 13 residues. The chain's CDR3 is CANSPSGTDTQYF. CDR3 nucleotides: TGTGCCAACAGCCCTAGCGGCACAGATACGCAGTATTTT.

V is TRBV6-1 and J is TRBJ1-1, with no clear D. The CDR3 covers 13 residues. Looked up from germline, CDR1 is MNHNS and CDR2 is SASEGT. Trimming shortened V by 5 bases and J by 5 bases, and 12 bases separated the two germline ends. The CDR3 sequence is CASSTGPWTEAFF. The CDR3 region has the DNA TGTGCCAGCAGTACCGGACCTTGGACTGAAGCTTTCTTT.